This T cell receptor (beta chain) was documented in a study of high-grade serous ovarian cancer treatment subgroups. Study outcomes and limitations: The analyses considered CDR3 and ignored CDR1 and CDR2.

Tumor tissue was taken before any definitive surgery or chemotherapy was given. TCRdb's table, derived via immunoSEQ multiplex PCR, lists solely in-frame clones and lacks some. The sample lists 2,000 to 3,000 clones, about two thirds occurring once. V dropped 1 base and J dropped 1 base, with 11 bases sitting between them. The CDR3 length is 15 residues. Germline loops: CDR1 LGHNA, CDR2 YSLEER. In the case of this clone: The target antigen is unknown.

The sequencing input was tumor tissue. The chain has TRBV4-3 and TRBJ2-7; D is perhaps TRBD1 (5 bases). The TCR was taken from a human donor with high-grade serous ovarian cancer. DNA of the CDR3: TGCGCCAGCAGCCAAGGTTTGGGGCAGTCCTACGAGCAGTACTTC. Protein: CASSQGLGQSYEQYF.